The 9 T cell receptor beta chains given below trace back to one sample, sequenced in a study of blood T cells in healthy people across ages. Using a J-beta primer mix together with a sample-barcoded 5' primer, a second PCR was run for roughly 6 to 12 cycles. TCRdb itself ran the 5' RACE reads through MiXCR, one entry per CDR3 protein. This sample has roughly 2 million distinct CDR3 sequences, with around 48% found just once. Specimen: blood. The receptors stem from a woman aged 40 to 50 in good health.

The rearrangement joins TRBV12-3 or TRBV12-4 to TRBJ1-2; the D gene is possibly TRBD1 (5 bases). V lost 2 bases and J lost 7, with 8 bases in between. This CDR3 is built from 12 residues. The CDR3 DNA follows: TGTGCCAGCAGTTTAATAGGGGCTGGCTACACCTTC. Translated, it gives CASSLIGAGYTF.

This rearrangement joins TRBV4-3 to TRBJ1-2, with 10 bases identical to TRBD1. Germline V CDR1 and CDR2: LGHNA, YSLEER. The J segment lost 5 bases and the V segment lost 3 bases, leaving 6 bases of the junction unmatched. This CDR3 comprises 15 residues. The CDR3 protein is CASSQTGQGGYGYTF. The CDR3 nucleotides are TGCGCCAGCAGCCAGACTGGACAGGGGGGATATGGCTACACCTTC.

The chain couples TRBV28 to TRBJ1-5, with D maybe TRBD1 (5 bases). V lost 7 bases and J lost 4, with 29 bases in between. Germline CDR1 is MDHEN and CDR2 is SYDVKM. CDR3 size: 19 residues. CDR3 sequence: CASTDLPKTANNRNQPQHF. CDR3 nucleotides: TGTGCCAGCACGGATCTACCGAAGACAGCAAATAATCGTAATCAGCCCCAGCATTTT.

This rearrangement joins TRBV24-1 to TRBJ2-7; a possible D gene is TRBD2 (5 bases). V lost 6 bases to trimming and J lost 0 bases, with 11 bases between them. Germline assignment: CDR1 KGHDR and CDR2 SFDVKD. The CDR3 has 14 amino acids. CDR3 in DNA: TGTGCCACCAGTTCCCCGGGGAGCTCCTACGAGCAGTACTTC. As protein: CATSSPGSSYEQYF.

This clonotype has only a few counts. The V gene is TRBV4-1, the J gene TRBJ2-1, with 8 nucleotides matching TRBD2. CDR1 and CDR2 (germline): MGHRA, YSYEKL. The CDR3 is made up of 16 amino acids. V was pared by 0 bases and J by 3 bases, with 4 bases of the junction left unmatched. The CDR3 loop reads CASSQDYGGVYNEQFF. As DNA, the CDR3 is TGCGCCAGCAGCCAAGACTACGGGGGGGTCTACAATGAGCAGTTCTTC.

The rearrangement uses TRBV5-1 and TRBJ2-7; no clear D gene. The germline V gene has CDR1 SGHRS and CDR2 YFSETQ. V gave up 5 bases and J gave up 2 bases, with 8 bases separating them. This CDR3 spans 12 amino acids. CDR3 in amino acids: CASRTPPYEQYF. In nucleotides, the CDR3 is TGCGCCAGCAGGACCCCCCCCTACGAGCAGTACTTC.

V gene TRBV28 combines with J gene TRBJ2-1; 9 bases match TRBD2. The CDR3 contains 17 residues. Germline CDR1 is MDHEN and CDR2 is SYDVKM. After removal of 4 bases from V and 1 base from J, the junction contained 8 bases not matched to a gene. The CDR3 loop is CASSSRASGASYNEQFF. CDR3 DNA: TGTGCCAGCAGTTCTCGGGCTAGCGGGGCGTCCTACAATGAGCAGTTCTTC.

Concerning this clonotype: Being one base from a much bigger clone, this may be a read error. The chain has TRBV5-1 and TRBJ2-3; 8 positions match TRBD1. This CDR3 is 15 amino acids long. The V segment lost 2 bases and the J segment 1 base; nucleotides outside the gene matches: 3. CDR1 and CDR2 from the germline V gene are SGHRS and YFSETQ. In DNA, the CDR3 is TGCGCCAGCAGCTTCGAGGACAGGGGCACAGATACGCAGTATTTT. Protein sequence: CASSFEDRGTDTQYF.

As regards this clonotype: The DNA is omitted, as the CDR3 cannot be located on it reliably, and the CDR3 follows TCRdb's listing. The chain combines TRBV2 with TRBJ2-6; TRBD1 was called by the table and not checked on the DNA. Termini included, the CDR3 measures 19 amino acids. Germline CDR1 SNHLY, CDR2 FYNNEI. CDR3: CASSEALRGRRGGANVLTF.